This entry is about one T cell receptor (beta chain). Patients from Seattle were sampled longitudinally, starting during active infection. Source study methods: The authors estimated nucleated cell counts from reference gene primer amplification. Sequencing was performed with immunoSEQ multiplex PCR; in TCRdb, only in-frame clones are kept and a portion is missing. D and trimming come from the DNA, and the V and J calls and clone size come from that table. The sample shows roughly 260,000 clones, about 91% of them seen only once. These data are taken from a study of blood T cell repertoires in COVID-19. Study at large: Samples of COVID-19 (acute and convalescent) were obtained from the United States, Italy and Spain. T cells, B-cell-depleted T cells, or PBMCs provided the cDNA or gDNA that served as material.

From germline, CDR1 is SGDLS and CDR2 YYNGEE. After removal of 3 bases from V and 1 base from J, the junction contained 7 bases not matched to a gene. CDR3 size: 16 residues. This sequence originates from a person under 35 with COVID-19, enrolled during active disease. The chain joins TRBV9 to TRBJ2-1, with 7 bases identical to TRBD1. The material sequenced was peripheral blood. CDR3 protein: CASSGNQGESYNEQFF. CDR3 coding DNA: TGTGCCAGCAGCGGTAATCAGGGGGAGTCCTACAATGAGCAGTTCTTC.